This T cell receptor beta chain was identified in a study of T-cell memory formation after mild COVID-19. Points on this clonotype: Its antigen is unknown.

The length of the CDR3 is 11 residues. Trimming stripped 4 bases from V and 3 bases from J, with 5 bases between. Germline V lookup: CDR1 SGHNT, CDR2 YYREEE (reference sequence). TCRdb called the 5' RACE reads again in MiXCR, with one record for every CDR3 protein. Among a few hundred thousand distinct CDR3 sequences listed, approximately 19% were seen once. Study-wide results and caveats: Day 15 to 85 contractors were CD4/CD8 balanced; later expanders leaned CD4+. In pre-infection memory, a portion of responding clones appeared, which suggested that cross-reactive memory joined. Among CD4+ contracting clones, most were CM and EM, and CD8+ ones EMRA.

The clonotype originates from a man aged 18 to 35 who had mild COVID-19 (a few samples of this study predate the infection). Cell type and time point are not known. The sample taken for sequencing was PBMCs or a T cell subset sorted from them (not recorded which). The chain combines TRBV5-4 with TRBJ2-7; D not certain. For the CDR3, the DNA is TGTGCCAGCAGCGGGGTCTACGAGCAGTACTTC. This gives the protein CASSGVYEQYF.